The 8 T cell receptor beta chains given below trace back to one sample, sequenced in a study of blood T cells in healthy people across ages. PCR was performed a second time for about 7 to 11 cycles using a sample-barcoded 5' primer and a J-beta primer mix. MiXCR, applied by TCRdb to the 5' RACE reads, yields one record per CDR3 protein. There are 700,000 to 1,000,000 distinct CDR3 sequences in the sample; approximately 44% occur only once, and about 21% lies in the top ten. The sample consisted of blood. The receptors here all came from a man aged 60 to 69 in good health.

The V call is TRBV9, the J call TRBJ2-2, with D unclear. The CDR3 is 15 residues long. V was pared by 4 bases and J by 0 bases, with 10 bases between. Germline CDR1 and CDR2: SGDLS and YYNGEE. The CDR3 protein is CASSMRQANTGELFF. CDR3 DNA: TGTGCCAGCAGCATGCGCCAGGCGAACACCGGGGAGCTGTTTTTT.

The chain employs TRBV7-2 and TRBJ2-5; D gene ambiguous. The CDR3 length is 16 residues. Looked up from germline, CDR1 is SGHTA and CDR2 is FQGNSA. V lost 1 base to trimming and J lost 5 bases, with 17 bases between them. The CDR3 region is CASSLDRRSPAETQYF. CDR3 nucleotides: TGTGCCAGCAGCTTAGACCGGCGGTCGCCAGCGGAGACCCAGTACTTC.

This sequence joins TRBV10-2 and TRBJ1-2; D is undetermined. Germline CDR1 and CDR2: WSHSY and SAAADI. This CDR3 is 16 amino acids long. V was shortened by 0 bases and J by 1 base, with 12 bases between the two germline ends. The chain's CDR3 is CASSESVIGYNYGYTF. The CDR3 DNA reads TGCGCCAGCAGTGAGTCGGTCATAGGGTATAACTATGGCTACACCTTC.

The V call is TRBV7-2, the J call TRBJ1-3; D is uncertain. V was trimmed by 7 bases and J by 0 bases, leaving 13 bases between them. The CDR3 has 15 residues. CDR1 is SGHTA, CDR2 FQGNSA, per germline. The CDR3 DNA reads TGTGCCAGCATGCAGGAACCTAGCTCTGGAAACACCATATATTTT. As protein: CASMQEPSSGNTIYF.

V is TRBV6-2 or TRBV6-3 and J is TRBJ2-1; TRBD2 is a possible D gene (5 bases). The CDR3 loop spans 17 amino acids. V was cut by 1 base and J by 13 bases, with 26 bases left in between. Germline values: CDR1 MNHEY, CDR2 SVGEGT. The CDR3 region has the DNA TGTGCCAGCAGTTACTTCGGGATCTTATTCGACCAAGAGACCCAGTTCTTC. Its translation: CASSYFGILFDQETQFF.

CDR3 in DNA: TGTGCCAGCACCTCTAGCGACTACAATGAGCAGTTCTTC. Amino acid sequence: CASTSSDYNEQFF. This chain connects TRBV7-2 to TRBJ2-1; weak D call: TRBD2 (6 bases). This CDR3 spans 13 amino acids. Germline V gene lookup returns CDR1 SGHTA and CDR2 FQGNSA. The germline V and J ends were trimmed by 7 bases and 3 bases, with 10 bases remaining between them.

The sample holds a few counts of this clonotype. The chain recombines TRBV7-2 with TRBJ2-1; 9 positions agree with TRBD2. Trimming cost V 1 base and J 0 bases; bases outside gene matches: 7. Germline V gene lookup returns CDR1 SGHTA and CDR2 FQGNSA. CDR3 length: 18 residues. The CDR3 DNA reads TGTGCCAGCAGCTTAGTTTTCGCGGGGGGGAGCTCCTACAATGAGCAGTTCTTC. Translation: CASSLVFAGGSSYNEQFF.

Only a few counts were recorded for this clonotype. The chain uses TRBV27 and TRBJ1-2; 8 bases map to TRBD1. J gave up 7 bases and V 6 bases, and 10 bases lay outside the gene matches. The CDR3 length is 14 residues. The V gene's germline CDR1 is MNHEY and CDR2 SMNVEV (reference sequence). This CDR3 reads CASRTTGGMSGYTF. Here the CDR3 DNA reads TGTGCCAGCAGAACCACAGGGGGAATGAGTGGCTACACCTTC.